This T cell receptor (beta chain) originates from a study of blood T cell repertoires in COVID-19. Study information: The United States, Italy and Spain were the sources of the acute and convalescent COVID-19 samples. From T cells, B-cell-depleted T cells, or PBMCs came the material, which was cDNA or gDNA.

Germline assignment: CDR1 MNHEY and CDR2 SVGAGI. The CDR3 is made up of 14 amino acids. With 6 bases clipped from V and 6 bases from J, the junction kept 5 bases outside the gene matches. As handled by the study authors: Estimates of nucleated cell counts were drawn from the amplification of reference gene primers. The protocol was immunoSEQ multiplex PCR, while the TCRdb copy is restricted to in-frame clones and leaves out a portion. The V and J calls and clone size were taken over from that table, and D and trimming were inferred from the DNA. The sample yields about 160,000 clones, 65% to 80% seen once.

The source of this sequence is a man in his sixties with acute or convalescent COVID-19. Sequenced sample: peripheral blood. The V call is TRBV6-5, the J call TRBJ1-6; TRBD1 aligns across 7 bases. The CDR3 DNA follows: TGTGCCAGCAGACCGGGACAGATTAATTCACCCCTCCACTTT. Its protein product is CASRPGQINSPLHF.